The 28 T cell receptor beta chains listed next were all sequenced from one sample in a study of T cell responses to AZD1222 COVID-19 vaccine. Using immunoSEQ multiplex PCR, the repertoire was profiled, and TCRdb retains in-frame clones only, with some absent. The sample lists some 190,000 clones; about 90% were seen once. The specimen comprised peripheral blood, sampled 28 days after the second AZD1222 dose. These receptors were collected from an adult who received the AZD1222 COVID-19 vaccine.

V gene TRBV4-1 combines with J gene TRBJ1-5; 9 bases line up with TRBD1. This CDR3 contains 16 residues. J gave up 4 bases and V 4 bases, and 8 bases lay outside the gene matches. Germline V gene data show CDR1 as MGHRA and CDR2 as YSYEKL. The CDR3, as DNA: TGCGCCAGCAGCCCGTTGCCCGGGACAGGGAATCAGCCCCAGCATTTT. It encodes CASSPLPGTGNQPQHF.

This chain joins TRBV5-1 and TRBJ1-1; TRBD1 matches at 8 bases. Germline V gives CDR1 SGHRS, CDR2 YFSETQ. J was trimmed by 4 bases and V by 5 bases; bases with no gene match: 4. This CDR3 is built from 13 residues. This CDR3 is CASRSGQGTEAFF. As DNA, the CDR3 is TGCGCCAGCAGGTCCGGACAGGGCACTGAAGCTTTCTTT.

This chain links TRBV6-5 with TRBJ1-1; unclear D gene. The CDR3 is made up of 14 amino acids. With 5 bases removed from V and 1 base from J, the gap between germline ends came to 11 bases. Germline-derived CDR1 and CDR2 are MNHEY and SVGAGI. This chain's CDR3 is CASSIGAENTEAFF. CDR3 sequence (DNA): TGTGCCAGCAGTATTGGAGCGGAGAACACTGAAGCTTTCTTT.

The rearrangement uses TRBV10-1 and TRBJ1-1; D uncertain. Trimming stripped 4 bases from V and 0 bases from J, with 6 bases between. CDR1 and CDR2 from the germline V gene are WNHNN and SYGVQD (reference sequence). The CDR3 is 13 residues long. The CDR3 DNA follows: TGCGCCAGCAGTGTTGCTATGAACACTGAAGCTTTCTTT. Its protein is CASSVAMNTEAFF.

This chain links TRBV29-1 with TRBJ2-7; tentative D call: TRBD1 (5 bases). Per germline, CDR1 SQVTM and CDR2 ANQGSEA. This CDR3 has 11 amino acids. Trimming stripped 6 bases from V and 3 bases from J, with 9 bases between. CDR3 nucleotide sequence: TGCAGCGTAAGGGGCTACTACGAGCAGTACTTC. Its translation is CSVRGYYEQYF.

The chain links TRBV19 to TRBJ2-7; TRBD1 matches 7 bases. Germline loops: CDR1 LNHDA, CDR2 SQIVND (reference sequence). This CDR3 has 14 residues. Trimming cost V 4 bases and J 2 bases; bases outside gene matches: 5. CDR3: CASSTQGSTYEQYF. The CDR3 nucleotides are TGTGCCAGTAGTACACAGGGGTCTACCTACGAGCAGTACTTC. The full variable domain, completed using reference TRBV19 and TRBJ2-7, is DGGITQSPKYLFRKEGQNVTLSCEQNLNHDAMYWYRQDPGQGLRLIYYSQIVNDFQKGDIAEGYSVSREKKESFPLTVTSAQKNPTAFYLCASSTQGSTYEQYFGPGTRLTVT.

CDR3 nucleotide sequence: TGTGCCTGGAACGGAGGGGTCACAGATACGCAGTATTTT. It encodes CAWNGGVTDTQYF. The rearrangement uses TRBV30 and TRBJ2-3, with D possibly being TRBD2 (6 bases). This CDR3 is 13 amino acids long. Germline CDR1 is GTSNPN and CDR2 is SVGIG (reference sequence). V lost 4 bases to trimming and J lost 2 bases, with 10 bases between them.

The count of this clone is one. This rearrangement joins TRBV3-1 (or the pseudogene TRBV3-2) to TRBJ1-2; 8 nucleotides match TRBD1. The V segment lost 3 bases and the J segment 8 bases; nucleotides outside the gene matches: 5. The CDR3 length is 13 residues. Germline V CDR1 and CDR2: LGHDT, YNNKEL (reference sequence). This chain's CDR3 is CASSQQGAIGYTF. The CDR3 DNA follows: TGTGCCAGCAGCCAGCAGGGGGCGATCGGCTACACCTTC.

The J gene is TRBJ2-5, the V gene TRBV5-3; no clear D gene. TRBV5-3 is marked as an open reading frame, function uncertain. V shed 5 bases and J shed 0 bases, with 11 bases lying between them. The CDR3 is made up of 14 amino acids. The CDR3 spells CARRLARDQETQYF. The CDR3 DNA sequence: TGTGCCAGAAGACTCGCTCGGGACCAAGAGACCCAGTACTTC.

This sequence joins TRBV4-2 and TRBJ2-7, with TRBD1 matching over 7 bases. The junction had 11 bases not matched to a gene; V was cut back by 0 bases and J by 3 bases. The length of the CDR3 is 17 residues. Looked up from germline, CDR1 is LGHNA and CDR2 is YNFKEQ. This chain's CDR3 is CASSQDKNRGILYEQYF. CDR3 nucleotide sequence: TGTGCCAGCAGCCAAGACAAAAACAGGGGAATCCTCTACGAGCAGTACTTC.

The chain employs TRBV11-2 and TRBJ2-1, with TRBD1 as a possible D gene (6 bases). Germline values: CDR1 SGHAT, CDR2 FQNNGV. Between the trimmed V and J ends, which lost 5 bases and 4 bases, there was a span of 21 bases. The CDR3 runs 17 residues. The CDR3, as DNA: TGTGCCAGCAGCACAAACACAGGGAGTACTTCGTACAATGAGCAGTTCTTC. This encodes CASSTNTGSTSYNEQFF.

The rearrangement uses TRBV24-1 and TRBJ2-1, with a tentative D call TRBD1 (6 bases). Germline V gene sequence: CDR1 KGHDR, CDR2 SFDVKD. The V and J ends lost 5 bases and 8 bases respectively, with 18 bases between them. This CDR3 is built from 15 residues. The CDR3 sequence is CATSAVRQGLDEQFF. Here the CDR3 DNA reads TGTGCCACCAGTGCCGTACGCCAGGGGTTGGATGAGCAGTTCTTC.

The J gene is TRBJ2-7, the V gene TRBV29-1; either TRBD1 or TRBD2 may supply D (6 bases each). The CDR3 has 14 residues. V lost 6 bases and J lost 2, with 17 bases in between. CDR1 and CDR2 (germline): SQVTM, ANQGSEA. The CDR3 reads CSVVGGGMPYEQYF. CDR3 bases: TGCAGCGTGGTTGGAGGGGGTATGCCCTACGAGCAGTACTTC.

The chain joins TRBV6-6 to TRBJ2-5, with D tentatively TRBD1 or TRBD2 (6 bases each). This CDR3 has 15 residues. Germline values: CDR1 MNHNY, CDR2 SVGAGI (reference sequence). With 2 bases removed from V and 5 bases from J, the gap between germline ends came to 15 bases. The CDR3 DNA follows: TGTGCCAGCAGTTACGGGGACAACCGGGGGGAGACCCAGTACTTC. This sequence encodes CASSYGDNRGETQYF.

The chain joins TRBV4-1 to TRBJ1-2; weak D call: TRBD1 (6 bases). This CDR3 is 15 amino acids long. Per germline, CDR1 MGHRA and CDR2 YSYEKL. Between the trimmed V and J ends, which lost 0 bases and 6 bases, there was a span of 14 bases. Written as DNA, the CDR3 is TGCGCCAGCAGCCAAGATGGGATATGGACAGATGGCTACACCTTC. It codes for CASSQDGIWTDGYTF.

This chain links TRBV6-5 with TRBJ1-1, with TRBD1 matching over 9 bases. V lost 7 bases and J lost 1; bases outside the gene matches: 4. The length of the CDR3 is 14 residues. Germline V gene data show CDR1 as MNHEY and CDR2 as SVGAGI. The CDR3: CASKQGAANTEAFF. The CDR3 coding sequence is TGTGCCAGCAAACAGGGGGCGGCGAACACTGAAGCTTTCTTT.

Details on this clone: Other DNA sequences from this sample encode an identical CDR3 as well. CDR3 sequence: CASSLRDNEQFF. As DNA, the CDR3 is TGTGCCAGCAGCTTGCGGGACAATGAGCAGTTCTTC. The J gene is TRBJ2-1, the V gene TRBV5-4; D ambiguous. This CDR3 has 12 residues. Germline CDR1 reads SGHNT; CDR2 reads YYREEE (reference sequence). Deletions cut 1 base from V and 5 bases from J, with 4 bases between.

This chain joins TRBV2 and TRBJ1-4; a possible D gene is TRBD1 (5 bases). The CDR3 contains 16 residues. V was clipped by 6 bases and J by 0 bases, with 14 bases between them. Germline V gene lookup returns CDR1 SNHLY and CDR2 FYNNEI. The CDR3: CASSLQGYATNEKLFF. The CDR3 coding sequence is TGTGCCAGCAGCCTTCAGGGTTACGCAACTAATGAAAAACTGTTTTTT.

The chain has TRBV11-2 and TRBJ2-3; D is undetermined. This CDR3 spans 15 amino acids. V was pared by 1 base and J by 2 bases, with 10 bases between. Germline-derived CDR1 and CDR2 are SGHAT and FQNNGV. The CDR3 sequence: CASSLVGPITDTQYF. The CDR3 nucleotides read TGTGCCAGCAGCTTAGTGGGTCCTATCACAGATACGCAGTATTTT.

The genes are TRBV5-1 and TRBJ1-1; possibly TRBD1 for D (5 bases). Trimming removed 4 bases at V and 3 bases at J, with 19 bases between. Germline V gene data show CDR1 as SGHRS and CDR2 as YFSETQ. The CDR3 is 16 residues long. The CDR3 coding sequence is TGCGCCAGCAGCGTATTAACCACTAGGGGCTACACTGAAGCTTTCTTT. Protein: CASSVLTTRGYTEAFF. Full variable domain (rest looked up from reference TRBV5-1 and TRBJ1-1): KAGVTQTPRYLIKTRGQQVTLSCSPISGHRSVSWYQQTPGQGLQFLFEYFSETQRNKGNFPGRFSGRQFSNSRSEMNVSTLELGDSALYLCASSVLTTRGYTEAFFGQGTRLTVV.

The rearrangement joins TRBV6-1 to TRBJ1-1; D perhaps matches TRBD1 (5 bases). Looked up from germline, CDR1 is MNHNS and CDR2 is SASEGT. The V and J ends lost 1 base and 1 base respectively, with 10 bases between them. CDR3 length: 15 amino acids. The CDR3 DNA reads TGTGCCAGCAGTGAAGGAGCAGGGAGGAACACTGAAGCTTTCTTT. Protein product: CASSEGAGRNTEAFF.

V gene TRBV21-1 combines with J gene TRBJ2-7; the D call of TRBD1 is as the table states it, not checked on the DNA. TRBV21-1 corresponds to a pseudogene. The CDR3 has 15 amino acids. The CDR3 loop is CASSAPGQGSDEQYF. The CDR3 DNA is TGTGCCAGCAGCGCGCCGGGACAGGGATCGGACGAGCAGTACTTC.

J is TRBJ2-3 and V is TRBV4-3; weak D call: TRBD1 (5 bases). V gave up 0 bases and J gave up 4 bases, with 14 bases separating them. The CDR3 has 16 residues. CDR1 is LGHNA, CDR2 YSLEER, per germline. CDR3 loop: CASSQDLSGSADTQYF. In nucleotides, the CDR3 is TGCGCCAGCAGCCAAGATTTATCAGGGTCGGCAGATACGCAGTATTTT.

The rearrangement joins TRBV5-4 to TRBJ1-2; D uncertain. Germline V gives CDR1 SGHNT, CDR2 YYREEE (reference sequence). The CDR3 is 11 residues long. Trimming stripped 3 bases from V and 5 bases from J, with 5 bases between. In nucleotides, the CDR3 is TGTGCCAGCAGCTGGGGTTATGGCTACACCTTC. Translation gives CASSWGYGYTF.

The chain employs TRBV2 and TRBJ2-3; TRBD2 agrees at 13 bases. Germline lookup yields CDR1 SNHLY and CDR2 FYNNEI. V lost 4 bases and J lost 0; bases outside the gene matches: 10. The CDR3 spans 19 residues. CDR3 sequence: CASSVPGTSGAISTDTQYF. The CDR3 bases are TGTGCCAGCAGTGTACCCGGGACTAGCGGGGCAATTAGCACAGATACGCAGTATTTT.

Comment on this clone: The germline gene is not matched at one end of the junction; a read error may be the cause. CDR3 sequence (DNA): TGTGCCAGCAGGACGGACGGGACTAGCGGTTTCCACTTC. It translates to CASRTDGTSGFHF. The chain recombines TRBV2 with TRBJ2-4; TRBD2 aligns across 11 bases. The CDR3 length is 13 residues. CDR1 is SNHLY, CDR2 FYNNEI, per germline.

The chain employs TRBV5-4 and TRBJ2-7; 10 bases line up with TRBD1. The CDR3 runs 15 residues. Trimming removed 4 bases from V and 5 bases from J; junction bases left unmatched: 9. Germline CDR1 is SGHNT and CDR2 is YYREEE (reference sequence). Written as DNA, the CDR3 is TGTGCCAGCAGCCCAGGGACAGGGGTAGTCAACGAGCAGTACTTC. This encodes CASSPGTGVVNEQYF.

This clone was counted only a few times. The chain couples TRBV5-1 to TRBJ2-3; a possible D gene is TRBD2 (6 bases). The CDR3 extends over 17 amino acids. V dropped 4 bases and J dropped 1 base, with 19 bases sitting between them. Per germline, CDR1 SGHRS and CDR2 YFSETQ. DNA for the CDR3: TGCGCCAGCAGCAGGAGCGTGGGCGGGGCCGGCACAGATACGCAGTATTTT. Its translation: CASSRSVGGAGTDTQYF.